The 15 T cell receptor beta chains below were found in one sample sequenced in a study of CD8+ T cells in alopecia areata. In each case, RNA was isolated and then reverse transcribed into cDNA as the sequencing template. Generated by immunoSEQ multiplex PCR, the TCRdb table keeps only in-frame clones and is missing some. The data show 150,000 to 200,000 clones, 50% to 75% seen once. Treatment in this sample: oral pan-JAK inhibitor, 5-10 mg twice daily. Here the sequenced sample was CD4+ T cells sorted from blood, taken around week 55, from a patient treated with tofacitinib. The receptor set was obtained from a human donor with alopecia areata.

The genes are TRBV9 and TRBJ2-3; TRBD2 matches at 7 bases. Trimming removed 0 bases from V and 2 bases from J; junction bases left unmatched: 6. The germline gives CDR1 SGDLS, CDR2 YYNGEE. The CDR3 sequence is 16 residues long. CDR3 sequence (DNA): TGTGCCAGCAGCGTAGCTGGCGGGGGACCCACAGATACGCAGTATTTT. The encoded protein is CASSVAGGGPTDTQYF. Complete variable domain (other parts from reference TRBV9 and TRBJ2-3): DSGVTQTPKHLITATGQRVTLRCSPRSGDLSVYWYQQSLDQGLQFLIQYYNGEERAKGNILERFSAQQFPDLHSELNLSSLELGDSALYFCASSVAGGGPTDTQYFGPGTRLTVL.

The rearrangement joins TRBV29-1 to TRBJ1-1; 8 positions match TRBD1. The CDR3 loop spans 13 amino acids. The V segment lost 3 bases and the J segment 4 bases; nucleotides outside the gene matches: 4. Germline CDR1 SQVTM, CDR2 ANQGSEA. The CDR3 DNA reads as TGCAGCGTTGAGGGAACAGGGGGCACTGAAGCTTTCTTT. Amino acids: CSVEGTGGTEAFF.

This chain uses TRBV27 with TRBJ2-2; TRBD2 matches 8 bases. V lost 3 bases, J lost 1 base, and 4 bases stayed unmatched. Germline V gene lookup returns CDR1 MNHEY and CDR2 SMNVEV (reference sequence). CDR3 length equals 16 residues. CDR3 amino acids: CASSLRTSLNTGELFF. The CDR3 DNA follows: TGTGCCAGCAGTTTGAGGACTAGCTTGAACACCGGGGAGCTGTTTTTT.

The chain uses TRBV6-5 and TRBJ2-3; perhaps TRBD1 as D (6 bases). The CDR3 consists of 14 residues. Trimming stripped 6 bases from V and 0 bases from J, with 10 bases between. The germline V gene encodes CDR1 MNHEY and CDR2 SVGAGI. The CDR3 coding sequence is TGTGCCAGCAGAGACAGGTTAAGCACAGATACGCAGTATTTT. Its translation: CASRDRLSTDTQYF.

A few counts support this clone. The V gene is TRBV5-1, the J gene TRBJ2-7; D uncertain. The germline gives CDR1 SGHRS, CDR2 YFSETQ. The CDR3 totals 13 residues. V was clipped by 4 bases and J by 2 bases, with 10 bases between them. CDR3 DNA: TGCGCCAGCAGCGGTATAAGGACCTACGAGCAGTACTTC. It yields the protein CASSGIRTYEQYF.

The chain recombines TRBV30 with TRBJ2-7, with D possibly being TRBD2 (6 bases). Germline V CDR1 and CDR2: GTSNPN, SVGIG (reference sequence). This CDR3 contains 12 residues. The V end lost 5 bases, the J end lost 7 bases, and 15 bases lay between the germline ends. As DNA, the CDR3 is TGTGCCTGGTTGGGCGTCGGGGGAGAGCAGTACTTC. The encoded protein is CAWLGVGGEQYF.

This chain connects TRBV29-1 to TRBJ2-1; 7 bases fit TRBD1. V was pared by 4 bases and J by 2 bases, with 5 bases of the junction left unmatched. Per germline, CDR1 SQVTM and CDR2 ANQGSEA. The CDR3 is 14 residues long. CDR3 in amino acids: CSVGPGTAYNEQFF. The CDR3, as DNA: TGCAGCGTTGGCCCAGGGACAGCCTACAATGAGCAGTTCTTC.

The rearrangement links TRBV29-1 to TRBJ1-2; possibly TRBD1 for D (5 bases). Trimming cost V 4 bases and J 4 bases, with 10 bases left between them. This CDR3 has 12 residues. The germline gives CDR1 SQVTM, CDR2 ANQGSEA. The CDR3 reads CSVAGQLYGYTF. CDR3 sequence (DNA): TGCAGCGTTGCAGGACAACTCTATGGCTACACCTTC.

V gene TRBV30 combines with J gene TRBJ2-6; D remains ambiguous. Trimming stripped 4 bases from V and 0 bases from J, with 10 bases between. Germline CDR1 GTSNPN, CDR2 SVGIG (reference sequence). The CDR3 has 15 residues. CDR3 loop: CAWTAGSSGANVLTF. The CDR3 coding sequence is TGTGCCTGGACGGCAGGATCCTCTGGGGCCAACGTCCTGACTTTC.

This clone has only a few counts. The rearrangement joins TRBV29-1 to TRBJ2-3, with 7 nucleotides matching TRBD1. J lost 3 bases, V lost 6 bases, and 6 bases had no gene match. CDR3 length equals 13 residues. The germline gives CDR1 SQVTM, CDR2 ANQGSEA. The CDR3 region has the DNA TGCAGCGTGGGGGACAGTATGACAGATACGCAGTATTTT. Protein product: CSVGDSMTDTQYF.

The chain employs TRBV6-6 and TRBJ1-5; D might be TRBD1 (5 bases). This CDR3 has 13 amino acids. Deletions cut 5 bases from V and 9 bases from J, with 14 bases between. Looked up from germline, CDR1 is MNHNY and CDR2 is SVGAGI (reference sequence). The CDR3 coding sequence is TGTGCCAGCAGTAAGGGGCGAGAGCGGCCCCAGCATTTT. Its protein product is CASSKGRERPQHF.

This chain uses TRBV5-1 with TRBJ1-4; perhaps TRBD1 as D (6 bases). This CDR3 has 16 amino acids. Trimming pared 0 bases from V and 8 bases from J, leaving 17 bases between. CDR1 SGHRS and CDR2 YFSETQ come from the germline V gene. This chain's CDR3 is CASSLGVDSVGEKLFF. As DNA, the CDR3 is TGCGCCAGCAGCTTGGGGGTGGACAGCGTGGGAGAAAAACTGTTTTTT.

The chain carries TRBV5-1 and TRBJ2-7; TRBD1 is a possible D gene (8 bases). CDR1 is SGHRS, CDR2 YFSETQ, per germline. The CDR3 extends over 15 amino acids. V was trimmed by 4 bases and J by 11 bases, leaving 25 bases between them. CDR3 region: CASSGSRTGTNRKYF. The CDR3 bases are TGCGCCAGCAGCGGGAGTCGGACAGGGACTAATAGGAAGTACTTC.

This chain connects TRBV14 to TRBJ1-6; D remains unclear. CDR1 and CDR2 (germline): SGHDN, FVKESK. Trimming shortened V by 1 base and J by 7 bases, and 14 bases separated the two germline ends. The CDR3 covers 16 residues. The CDR3 loop reads CASSQGSRAWNSPLHF. DNA of the CDR3: TGTGCCAGCAGCCAAGGGAGCCGGGCCTGGAATTCACCCCTCCACTTT.

V and J are TRBV30 and TRBJ1-2, with no clear D. Trimming took 1 base from V and 8 from J, leaving 8 bases between them. The CDR3 covers 11 residues. CDR1 and CDR2 (germline): GTSNPN, SVGIG (reference sequence). The CDR3 here is CAWSGRPGYTF. The CDR3, as DNA: TGTGCCTGGAGTGGCAGGCCCGGCTACACCTTC.